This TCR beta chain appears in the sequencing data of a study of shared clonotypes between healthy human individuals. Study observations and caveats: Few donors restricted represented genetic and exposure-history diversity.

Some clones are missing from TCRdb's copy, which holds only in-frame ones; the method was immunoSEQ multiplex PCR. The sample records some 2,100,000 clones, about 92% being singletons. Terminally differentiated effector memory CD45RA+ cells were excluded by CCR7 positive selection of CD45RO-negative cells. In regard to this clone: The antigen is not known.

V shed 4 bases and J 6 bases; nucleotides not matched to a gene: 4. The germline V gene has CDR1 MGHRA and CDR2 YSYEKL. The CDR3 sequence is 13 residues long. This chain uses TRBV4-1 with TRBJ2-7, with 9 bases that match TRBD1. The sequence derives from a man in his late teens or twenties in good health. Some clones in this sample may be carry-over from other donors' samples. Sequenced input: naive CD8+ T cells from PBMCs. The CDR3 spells CASSLGQGTEQYF. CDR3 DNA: TGCGCCAGCAGCCTGGGACAGGGTACCGAGCAGTACTTC.